A selection of T cell receptor beta chains follows, all from one sample in a study of blood T cell repertoires in COVID-19. Assay used: immunoSEQ multiplex PCR; TCRdb lists only in-frame clones, some missing. The data show 77,000 or so clones, with 75% to 90% seen just once and about 4.6% held by the top ten. Sequenced material: peripheral blood. The receptors stem from a man older than 75 with acute or convalescent COVID-19. CDR3s include the opening cysteine and the closing phenylalanine or tryptophan. The D gene is left open where the match is weak. The size field is filled for only some rows; it gives once, few, many or a size class.

CDR3 DNA,CDR3 protein,clone size,V gene,D gene,J gene
TGTGCCATCAGTGAAGGGAGGACCAGAGAGAATGAGCAGTTCTTC,CAISEGRTRENEQFF,NA,TRBV10-3,NA,TRBJ2-1
TGCGCCAGCAGCCAACTCCCTCCCGGGACAGGGGGGGGGTCCAAAAACATTCAGTACTTC,CASSQLPPGTGGGSKNIQYF,NA,TRBV4-3,TRBD1,TRBJ2-4
TGTGCCAGCAGCCCTTCACCGCCCGGACAGGGGGGTGAGACCCAGTACTTC,CASSPSPPGQGGETQYF,NA,TRBV11-2,TRBD1,TRBJ2-5
TGTGCCAGCAGCGTAGATGGACAGGGGGGCTACACCTTC,CASSVDGQGGYTF,NA,TRBV9,TRBD1,TRBJ1-2
TGCGCCAGCAGTGAGTCGGGAGGATACAATGAGCAGTTCTTC,CASSESGGYNEQFF,few,TRBV10-1,NA,TRBJ2-1
TGTGCCAGCAGTCAGGGACAGGCCCAGGAGACCTACGAGCAGTACTTC,CASSQGQAQETYEQYF,NA,TRBV6-2/TRBV6-3,TRBD1,TRBJ2-7
TGTGCCAGCAGCACTGACTTACTTATAGCTTTCTTT,CASSTDLLIAFF,NA,TRBV7-2,NA,TRBJ1-1
TGCAGCGCTGGGGACAGGGGGAGAACTGAAGCTTTCTTT,CSAGDRGRTEAFF,few,TRBV29-1,TRBD1,TRBJ1-1
TGCGCCAGCAGCTTCATCGGCGGGAGGACTCCCCTGACCCAGTACTTC,CASSFIGGRTPLTQYF,NA,TRBV5-1,TRBD2,TRBJ2-5
TGTGCCAGCAGCTTAGATAGTTATAGCCTTTCCTACAATGAGCAGTTCTTC,CASSLDSYSLSYNEQFF,few,TRBV11-3,NA,TRBJ2-1
TGTGCCAGCAGTTACTCGAGAGTGCCGTCTCAAGAGACCCAGTACTTC,CASSYSRVPSQETQYF,NA,TRBV6-6,NA,TRBJ2-5
TGCGCCAGCGGATGGGGACTAGCGGGAGCCTACAATGAGCAGTTCTTC,CASGWGLAGAYNEQFF,NA,TRBV4-1,TRBD2,TRBJ2-1
TGCGCCAGCAGTGAGACTAGCCCGAACACCGGGGAGCTGTTTTTT,CASSETSPNTGELFF,NA,TRBV10-1,NA,TRBJ2-2
TGTGCCAGCATTACGGCGGTTTCCTACGAGCAGTACTTC,CASITAVSYEQYF,NA,TRBV6-5,NA,TRBJ2-7
TGTGCCAGCAGCTATCCCTGGGGGGAAACCTACGAGCAGTACTTC,CASSYPWGETYEQYF,NA,TRBV7-2,NA,TRBJ2-7
TGTGCCAGCAGTGAATTGGGGCCCCAGGAGACCCAGTACTTC,CASSELGPQETQYF,NA,TRBV25-1,NA,TRBJ2-5
TGCGCCAGCAGCTTGGGCCCAGGGGCGAACACTGAAGCTTTCTTT,CASSLGPGANTEAFF,NA,TRBV5-1,NA,TRBJ1-1
TGTGCCAGCTCACCTAGAAGACAGGGGGGCGGTCGGCCCCAGCATTTT,CASSPRRQGGGRPQHF,NA,TRBV18,TRBD1,TRBJ1-5
TGTGCCAGCAGTTTTAGCGGGGGCCGGGGGCAGTACTTC,CASSFSGGRGQYF,NA,TRBV7-2,TRBD2,TRBJ2-7
TGTGCCAGCAGCTCCCCCGCGCACAGGTCTAACTATGGCTACACCTTC,CASSSPAHRSNYGYTF,NA,TRBV7-2,NA,TRBJ1-2
TGTGCCAGCAACACTGCTTACGGGGGCAATCAGCCCCAGCATTTT,CASNTAYGGNQPQHF,NA,TRBV6-5,NA,TRBJ1-5
TGTGCCAGCAGTTACGAGGGCGGTGGAATCAATGAGCAGTTCTTC,CASSYEGGGINEQFF,NA,TRBV6-2/TRBV6-3,NA,TRBJ2-1
TGTGCCAGCAGCCCCGAAGGACTAGCGGGATTCACCGGGGAGCTGTTTTTT,CASSPEGLAGFTGELFF,NA,TRBV5-6,TRBD2,TRBJ2-2
TGCGCCAGCAGCCGGACAGTTTTTGGGGCGGGCTCCTACAATGAGCAGTTCTTC,CASSRTVFGAGSYNEQFF,NA,TRBV5-1,NA,TRBJ2-1
TGTGCCAGCAGTTCCGGGACTAGCGGGGATACGCAGTATTTT,CASSSGTSGDTQYF,NA,TRBV6-2/TRBV6-3,TRBD2,TRBJ2-3
TGCGCCAGCTTGATACCCGGGACAGGGGGCCTTCCATTACCCTATGGCTACACCTTC,CASLIPGTGGLPLPYGYTF,NA,TRBV5-1,TRBD1,TRBJ1-2
TGTGCCAGCAGTCGGGGGGACGGGTATGGCTACACCTTC,CASSRGDGYGYTF,once,TRBV2,NA,TRBJ1-2
TGTGCCACCCCGGGGTCCCTCCCAGAGACCCAGTACTTC,CATPGSLPETQYF,NA,TRBV2,NA,TRBJ2-5
TGTGCCAGCAGCATTAGCCGACAACAGGGGGCCAACACTGAAGCTTTCTTT,CASSISRQQGANTEAFF,NA,TRBV7-2,TRBD1,TRBJ1-1
TGCAGTGCTAGTCCTAGCGGAGCCACAGATACGCAGTATTTT,CSASPSGATDTQYF,once,TRBV20-1,TRBD2,TRBJ2-3
TGTGCCAGCAGCTTAGGACAGGGGGCGGAGGAGACCCAGTACTTC,CASSLGQGAEETQYF,NA,TRBV21-1,NA,TRBJ2-5
TGTGCCAGCAGCAGAAGCGGGGGACAAGAGACCCAGTACTTC,CASSRSGGQETQYF,NA,TRBV7-2,TRBD2,TRBJ2-5
TGTGCCAGCAGTCCCCCCAGGGGGATGAACACTGAAGCTTTCTTT,CASSPPRGMNTEAFF,NA,TRBV27,TRBD1,TRBJ1-1
TGTGCCAGCAGTTCCGGGACAGGGCGCTCACCCCTCCACTTT,CASSSGTGRSPLHF,NA,TRBV6-5,TRBD1,TRBJ1-6
TGTGCCAGCAGCGAAGGGACAGGGAAGTCCTACGAGCAGTACTTC,CASSEGTGKSYEQYF,NA,TRBV9,TRBD1,TRBJ2-7
TGTGCCAGTAGTACCACGGGGGGGCGTTGGACTGAAGCTTTCTTT,CASSTTGGRWTEAFF,NA,TRBV19,NA,TRBJ1-1
TGTGCCAGTAGTATTGGAGTCCAAGAGACCCAGTACTTC,CASSIGVQETQYF,NA,TRBV19,NA,TRBJ2-5
TGCGCCAGCAGCTTGGGGCACAATGAGCAGTTCTTC,CASSLGHNEQFF,NA,TRBV5-1,NA,TRBJ2-1
TGTGCCAGCAGATACAGGGTTGGGAGTTCACCCCTCCACTTT,CASRYRVGSSPLHF,NA,TRBV6-5,NA,TRBJ1-6
TGTGCCAGCAGCTTAGGGGCGGGGGGCCCAATTTCACCCCTCCACTTT,CASSLGAGGPISPLHF,NA,TRBV7-6,NA,TRBJ1-6
TGTGCCAGCAGCCCTTCCCACCAGAACTATGGCTACACCTTC,CASSPSHQNYGYTF,NA,TRBV7-3,NA,TRBJ1-2
TGTGCCAGCAGCGGACAGGGCACTAATGAAAAACTGTTTTTT,CASSGQGTNEKLFF,NA,TRBV27,TRBD1,TRBJ1-4
TGCAGCGTTGAAGAACTAGCGGCCTACAATGAGCAGTTCTTC,CSVEELAAYNEQFF,NA,TRBV29-1,TRBD2,TRBJ2-1
TGTGCCAGTAGTATAGTGTGGCAGTCCTCCGATCAGCCCCAGCATTTT,CASSIVWQSSDQPQHF,NA,TRBV19,NA,TRBJ1-5
TGTGCCAGCAGGACGACGCGGGCTGTAGCTTTCTTT,CASRTTRAVAFF,NA,TRBV11-2,NA,TRBJ1-1
TGTGCCAGCAGCTCCCCCGCCGCGTTCCAAGAGACCCAGTACTTC,CASSSPAAFQETQYF,NA,TRBV5-5,NA,TRBJ2-5
TGCGCCAGCACCAGGCGACTAGCGGGCACTAAGGCGGACAATGAGCAGTTCTTC,CASTRRLAGTKADNEQFF,NA,TRBV10-2,TRBD2,TRBJ2-1
TGTGCCAGTACCGTGGGACTAGCGGGAGGAGGATCCTACGAGCAGTACTTC,CASTVGLAGGGSYEQYF,NA,TRBV19,TRBD2,TRBJ2-7
TGTGCCAGCAGTGTCGGGGACAGAACTAATCAGCCCCAGCATTTT,CASSVGDRTNQPQHF,few,TRBV2,TRBD1,TRBJ1-5
TGTGCCAGCAGGGGGGACAGGAACACTGAAGCTTTCTTT,CASRGDRNTEAFF,NA,TRBV6-5,TRBD1,TRBJ1-1
TGCGCCAGCAGCCCGGGACAGGGGGCCTACGAGCAGTACTTC,CASSPGQGAYEQYF,NA,TRBV4-3,TRBD1,TRBJ2-7
TGTGCCAGCAGCTTGGGTAGCGGGGAGCCCAATGAGCAGTTCTTC,CASSLGSGEPNEQFF,NA,TRBV11-2,TRBD2,TRBJ2-1
TGTGCCAGCAGCCTCCGGGGGATCCACGAGCAGTACTTC,CASSLRGIHEQYF,NA,TRBV27,NA,TRBJ2-7
TGTGCCAGCAGCCCGGACAGGGGAGAAGCTTTCTTT,CASSPDRGEAFF,once,TRBV7-3,TRBD1,TRBJ1-1
TGTGCCAGCAGTTTGGGCGGGGATTACTACAATGAGCAGTTCTTC,CASSLGGDYYNEQFF,NA,TRBV27,NA,TRBJ2-1